These T cell receptor beta chains were read from a single sample in a study of identical twins. MiXCR, run by TCRdb on the 5' RACE reads, gives a single entry per CDR3 protein. Of about 720,000 distinct CDR3 sequences listed, about 18% are singletons. These data were likewise used in another study, on T cells expressing NK-cell markers.

The specimen was PBMCs. The receptor source for this set is a woman between 18 and 29 years old in good health. Both conserved end residues are part of each CDR3. D genes are given only for firm matches. Clone size is not always given. Where it is, it says once, few, many or a class for expanded clones.

clone_size j_call d_call v_call cdr3_aa cdr3_nt
few TRBJ2-5 NA TRBV15 CATSRARQETQYF TGTGCCACCAGCAGAGCCAGACAAGAGACCCAGTACTTC
few TRBJ2-5 TRBD1 TRBV7-6 CASSLNGGQGQTQYF TGTGCCAGCAGCTTAAACGGGGGACAGGGTCAGACCCAGTACTTC
many TRBJ2-1 TRBD2 TRBV18 CASSPLAGGDNEQFF TGTGCCAGCTCACCACTAGCGGGAGGGGACAATGAGCAGTTCTTC
many TRBJ2-1 NA TRBV12-3/TRBV12-4 CASSLASTSEQFF TGTGCCAGCAGTTTAGCGTCAACTAGTGAGCAGTTCTTC
few TRBJ1-1 TRBD1 TRBV6-2/TRBV6-3 CASSYPGTDFEAFF TGTGCCAGCAGTTACCCCGGGACAGACTTTGAAGCTTTCTTT
few TRBJ2-1 TRBD2 TRBV10-3 CAISDPTRGGSEEQFF TGTGCCATCAGTGACCCTACGCGGGGGGGGAGCGAGGAGCAGTTCTTC
few TRBJ2-2 NA TRBV7-9 CASSFEPANTGELFF TGTGCCAGCAGCTTCGAGCCCGCGAACACCGGGGAGCTGTTTTTT
NA TRBJ1-1 TRBD1 TRBV12-3/TRBV12-4 CASTWGDSGVAFF TGTGCCAGCACCTGGGGGGACAGCGGGGTGGCTTTCTTT
NA TRBJ2-2 TRBD1 TRBV11-3 CASSFNRGSTTGELFF TGTGCCAGCAGCTTCAACAGGGGTTCGACCACCGGGGAGCTGTTTTTT
few TRBJ2-7 TRBD2 TRBV12-3/TRBV12-4 CASSSWTSETYEQYF TGTGCCAGCAGCTCCTGGACTAGCGAGACCTACGAGCAGTACTTC
NA TRBJ2-3 NA TRBV7-3 CASSPSRGRTDTQYF TGTGCCAGCAGCCCCTCGCGGGGTAGGACAGATACGCAGTATTTT
NA TRBJ2-7 NA TRBV6-6 CASSYGQFEQYF TGTGCCAGCAGTTACGGACAGTTCGAGCAGTACTTC
few TRBJ1-2 NA TRBV6-1 CASRHPGVPKGATNYGYTF TGTGCCAGCAGACACCCGGGGGTTCCCAAAGGGGCCACTAACTATGGCTACACCTTC
many TRBJ2-2 NA TRBV28 CASSFSGLGNTGELFF TGTGCCAGCAGTTTTTCGGGTTTGGGGAACACCGGGGAGCTGTTTTTT
NA TRBJ2-5 TRBD2 TRBV20-1 CSVRGDGETQYF TGCAGCGTCCGGGGGGATGGGGAGACCCAGTACTTC
few TRBJ2-1 TRBD2 TRBV10-3 CAILTGLAGDEQFF TGTGCCATCCTGACGGGACTAGCGGGGGATGAGCAGTTCTTC
NA TRBJ1-2 NA TRBV10-3 CAISELGREGGYTF TGTGCCATCAGTGAGTTAGGCCGGGAGGGCGGCTACACCTTC
few TRBJ1-1 NA TRBV7-3 CASSYLGEESEAFF TGTGCCAGCAGCTACTTGGGAGAGGAGTCTGAAGCTTTCTTT
few TRBJ1-3 TRBD1 TRBV12-3/TRBV12-4 CASSWVWTGVSGNTIYF TGTGCCAGCAGTTGGGTATGGACAGGCGTCTCTGGAAACACCATATATTTT
many TRBJ1-5 NA TRBV9 CASSADSNQPQHF TGTGCCAGCAGTGCCGATAGCAATCAGCCCCAGCATTTT
many TRBJ1-6 TRBD1 TRBV12-3/TRBV12-4 CASGWTGSSPLHF TGTGCCAGCGGGTGGACAGGGTCATCACCCCTCCACTTT
few TRBJ2-7 TRBD2 TRBV6-1 CASRAQTSSSEQYF TGTGCCAGCAGAGCCCAGACTAGCTCCTCCGAGCAGTACTTC
few TRBJ1-2 TRBD1 TRBV7-9 CASSSHGTGGILGGYTF TGTGCCAGCAGCTCTCACGGGACAGGGGGCATTTTAGGTGGCTACACCTTC
NA TRBJ2-3 NA TRBV20-1 CSAEPSDTQYF TGCAGTGCCGAACCATCAGATACGCAGTATTTT
few TRBJ1-2 NA TRBV12-3/TRBV12-4 CASRFDGFYGYTF TGTGCCAGCAGATTCGACGGGTTCTATGGCTACACCTTC
NA TRBJ2-3 TRBD2 TRBV29-1 CSVAPSGGPDTQYF TGCAGCGTTGCCCCGAGCGGGGGCCCAGATACGCAGTATTTT